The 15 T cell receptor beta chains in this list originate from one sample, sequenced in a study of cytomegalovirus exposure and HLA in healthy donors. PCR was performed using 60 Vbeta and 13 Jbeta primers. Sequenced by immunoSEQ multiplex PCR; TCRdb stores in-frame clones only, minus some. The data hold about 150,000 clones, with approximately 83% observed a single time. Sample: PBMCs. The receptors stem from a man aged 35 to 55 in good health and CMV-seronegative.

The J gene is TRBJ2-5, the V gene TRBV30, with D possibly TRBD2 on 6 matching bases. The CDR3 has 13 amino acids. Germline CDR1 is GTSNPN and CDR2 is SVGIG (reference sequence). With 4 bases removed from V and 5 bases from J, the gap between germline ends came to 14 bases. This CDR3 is CAWNLGLMETQYF. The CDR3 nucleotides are TGTGCCTGGAACCTCGGACTAATGGAGACCCAGTACTTC.

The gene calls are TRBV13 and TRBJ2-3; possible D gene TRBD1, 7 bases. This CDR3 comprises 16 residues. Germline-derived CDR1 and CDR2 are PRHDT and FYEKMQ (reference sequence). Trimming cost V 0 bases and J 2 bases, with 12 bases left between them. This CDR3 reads CASSLGGGGNTDTQYF. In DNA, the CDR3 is TGTGCCAGCAGCTTAGGAGGGGGCGGGAACACAGATACGCAGTATTTT.

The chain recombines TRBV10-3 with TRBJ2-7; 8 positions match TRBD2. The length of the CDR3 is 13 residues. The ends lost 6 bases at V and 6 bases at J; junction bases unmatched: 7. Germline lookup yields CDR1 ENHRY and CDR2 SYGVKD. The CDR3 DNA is TGTGCCATCAGCGCCACTAGCGGTGGCGAGCAGTACTTC. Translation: CAISATSGGEQYF.

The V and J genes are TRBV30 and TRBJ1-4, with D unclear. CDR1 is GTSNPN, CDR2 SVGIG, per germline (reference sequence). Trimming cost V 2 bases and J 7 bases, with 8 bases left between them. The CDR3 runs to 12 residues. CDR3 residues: CAWSPRGEKLFF. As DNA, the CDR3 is TGTGCCTGGAGTCCGCGTGGTGAAAAACTGTTTTTT.

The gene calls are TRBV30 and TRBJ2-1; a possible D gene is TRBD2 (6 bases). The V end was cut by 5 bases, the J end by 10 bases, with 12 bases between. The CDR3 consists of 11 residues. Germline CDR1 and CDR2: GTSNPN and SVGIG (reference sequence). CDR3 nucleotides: TGTGCCTGGGCCGACGCGGGGGAGCAGTTCTTC. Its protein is CAWADAGEQFF.

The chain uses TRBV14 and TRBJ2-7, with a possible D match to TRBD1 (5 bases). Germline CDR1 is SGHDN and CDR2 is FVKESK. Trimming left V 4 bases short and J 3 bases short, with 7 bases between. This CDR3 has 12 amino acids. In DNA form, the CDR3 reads TGTGCCAGCAGCCCCCAGGGCTACGAGCAGTACTTC. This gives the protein CASSPQGYEQYF.

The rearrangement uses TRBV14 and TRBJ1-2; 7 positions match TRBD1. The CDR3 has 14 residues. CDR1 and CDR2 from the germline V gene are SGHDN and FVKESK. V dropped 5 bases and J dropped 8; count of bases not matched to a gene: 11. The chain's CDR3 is CASSTTQPGQGYTF. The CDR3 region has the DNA TGTGCCAGCAGCACCACTCAGCCGGGACAGGGCTACACCTTC.

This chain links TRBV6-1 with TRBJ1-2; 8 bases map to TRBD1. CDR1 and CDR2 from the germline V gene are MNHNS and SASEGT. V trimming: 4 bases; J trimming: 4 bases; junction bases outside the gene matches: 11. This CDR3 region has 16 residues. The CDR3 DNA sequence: TGTGCCAGCAGTGTCGCGCTGGGACAGGACAGCTATGGCTACACCTTC. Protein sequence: CASSVALGQDSYGYTF.

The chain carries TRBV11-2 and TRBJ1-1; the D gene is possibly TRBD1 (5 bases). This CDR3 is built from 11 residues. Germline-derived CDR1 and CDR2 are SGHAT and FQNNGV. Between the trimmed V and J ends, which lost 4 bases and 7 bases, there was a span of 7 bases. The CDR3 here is CASSSGGEAFF. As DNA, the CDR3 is TGTGCCAGCAGCTCGGGGGGTGAAGCTTTCTTT.

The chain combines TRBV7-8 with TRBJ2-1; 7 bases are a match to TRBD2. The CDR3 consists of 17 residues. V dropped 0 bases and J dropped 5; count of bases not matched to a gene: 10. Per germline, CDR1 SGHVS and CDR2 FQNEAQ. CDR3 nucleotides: TGTGCCAGCAGCTTAGCTCAAGCGGGGATCTACAACAATGAGCAGTTCTTC. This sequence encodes CASSLAQAGIYNNEQFF.

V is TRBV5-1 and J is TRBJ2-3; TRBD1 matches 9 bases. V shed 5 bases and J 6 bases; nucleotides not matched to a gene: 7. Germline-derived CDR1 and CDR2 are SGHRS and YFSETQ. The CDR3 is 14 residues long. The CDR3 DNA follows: TGCGCCAGCAGGCCAGGACAGGGGTGGGATACGCAGTATTTT. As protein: CASRPGQGWDTQYF.

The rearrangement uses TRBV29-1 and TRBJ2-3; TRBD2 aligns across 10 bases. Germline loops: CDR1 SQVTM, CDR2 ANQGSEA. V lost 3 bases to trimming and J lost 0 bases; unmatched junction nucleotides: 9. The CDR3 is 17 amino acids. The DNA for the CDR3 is TGCAGCGTTGACGGGCTAGCGGGGGACCCTAGCACAGATACGCAGTATTTT. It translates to CSVDGLAGDPSTDTQYF.

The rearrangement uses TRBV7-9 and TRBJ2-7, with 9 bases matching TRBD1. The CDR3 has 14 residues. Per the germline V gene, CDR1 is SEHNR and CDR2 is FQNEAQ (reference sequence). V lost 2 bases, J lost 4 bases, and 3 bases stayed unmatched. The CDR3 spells CASSLTGGAYEQYF. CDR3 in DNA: TGTGCCAGCAGCTTAACAGGGGGCGCGTACGAGCAGTACTTC.

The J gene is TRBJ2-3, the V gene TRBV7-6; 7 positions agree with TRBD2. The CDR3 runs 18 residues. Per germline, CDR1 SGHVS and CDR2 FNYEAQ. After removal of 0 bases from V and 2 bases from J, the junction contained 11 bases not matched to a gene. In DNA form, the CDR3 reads TGTGCCAGCAGCTTAGCCTCATCTACTAGCGCGCACACAGATACGCAGTATTTT. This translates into CASSLASSTSAHTDTQYF. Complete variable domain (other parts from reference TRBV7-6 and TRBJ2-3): GAGVSQSPRYKVTKRGQDVALRCDPISGHVSLYWYRQALGQGPEFLTYFNYEAQQDKSGLPNDRFSAERPEGSISTLTIQRTEQRDSAMYRCASSLASSTSAHTDTQYFGPGTRLTVL.

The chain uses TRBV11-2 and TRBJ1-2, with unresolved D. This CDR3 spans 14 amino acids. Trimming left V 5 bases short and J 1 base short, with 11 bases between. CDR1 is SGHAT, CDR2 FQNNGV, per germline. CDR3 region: CASSPQSVNYGYTF. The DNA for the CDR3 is TGTGCCAGCAGCCCCCAGTCCGTTAACTATGGCTACACCTTC.